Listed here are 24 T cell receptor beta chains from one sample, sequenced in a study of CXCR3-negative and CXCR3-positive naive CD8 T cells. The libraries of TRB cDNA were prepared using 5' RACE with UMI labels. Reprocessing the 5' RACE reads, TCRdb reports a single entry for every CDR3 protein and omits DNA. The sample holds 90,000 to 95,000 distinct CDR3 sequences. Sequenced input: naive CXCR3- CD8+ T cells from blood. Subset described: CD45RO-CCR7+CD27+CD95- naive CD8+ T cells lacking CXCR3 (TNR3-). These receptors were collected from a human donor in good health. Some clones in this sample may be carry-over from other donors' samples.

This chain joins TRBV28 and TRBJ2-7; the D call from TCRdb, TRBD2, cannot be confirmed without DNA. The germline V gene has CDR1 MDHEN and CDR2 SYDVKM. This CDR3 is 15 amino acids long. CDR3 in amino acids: CASSQPRTSSYEQYF.

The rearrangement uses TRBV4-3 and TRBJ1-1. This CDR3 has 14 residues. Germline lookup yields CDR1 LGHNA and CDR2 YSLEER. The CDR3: CASSQDLENTEAFF.

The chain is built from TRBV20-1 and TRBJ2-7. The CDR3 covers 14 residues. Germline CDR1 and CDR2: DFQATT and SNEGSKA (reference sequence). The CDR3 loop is CSARVAGGSYEQYF.

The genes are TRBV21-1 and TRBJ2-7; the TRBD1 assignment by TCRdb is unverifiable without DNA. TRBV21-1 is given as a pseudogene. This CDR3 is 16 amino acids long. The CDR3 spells CASSKVIGQTYYEQYF.

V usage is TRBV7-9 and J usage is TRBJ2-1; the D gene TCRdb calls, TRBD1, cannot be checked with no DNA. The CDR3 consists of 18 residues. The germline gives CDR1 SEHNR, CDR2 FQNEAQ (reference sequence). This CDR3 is CASSRIPGQGTDAHEQFF.

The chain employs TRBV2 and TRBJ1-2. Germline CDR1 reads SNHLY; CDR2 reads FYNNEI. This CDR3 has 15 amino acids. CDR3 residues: CASSESWGLNYGYTF. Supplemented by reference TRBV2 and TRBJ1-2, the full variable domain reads EPEVTQTPSHQVTQMGQEVILRCVPISNHLYFYWYRQILGQKVEFLVSFYNNEISEKSEIFDDQFSVERPDGSNFTLKIRSTKLEDSAMYFCASSESWGLNYGYTFGSGTRLTVV.

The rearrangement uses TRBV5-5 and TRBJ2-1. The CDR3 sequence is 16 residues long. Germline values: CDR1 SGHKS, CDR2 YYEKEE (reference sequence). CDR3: CASSGDPFGSYNEQFF.

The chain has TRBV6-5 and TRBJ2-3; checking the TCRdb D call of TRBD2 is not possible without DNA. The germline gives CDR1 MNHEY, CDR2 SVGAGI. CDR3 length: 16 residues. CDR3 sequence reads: CASSYSASGGTDTQYF.

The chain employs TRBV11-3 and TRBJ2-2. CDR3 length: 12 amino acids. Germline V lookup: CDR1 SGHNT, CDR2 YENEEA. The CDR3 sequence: CASSLDTRELFF.

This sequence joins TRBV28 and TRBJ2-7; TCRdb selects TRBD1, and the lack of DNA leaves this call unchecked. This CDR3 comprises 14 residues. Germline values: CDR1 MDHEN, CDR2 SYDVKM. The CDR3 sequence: CASSLGHNSYEQYF.

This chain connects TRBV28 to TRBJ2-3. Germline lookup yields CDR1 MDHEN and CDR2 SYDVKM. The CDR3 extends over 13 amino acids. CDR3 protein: CASSFLIGDTQYF.

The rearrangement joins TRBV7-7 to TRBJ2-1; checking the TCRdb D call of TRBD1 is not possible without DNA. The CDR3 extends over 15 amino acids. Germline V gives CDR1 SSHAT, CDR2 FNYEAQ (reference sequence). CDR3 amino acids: CASSSSGGTVNEQFF.

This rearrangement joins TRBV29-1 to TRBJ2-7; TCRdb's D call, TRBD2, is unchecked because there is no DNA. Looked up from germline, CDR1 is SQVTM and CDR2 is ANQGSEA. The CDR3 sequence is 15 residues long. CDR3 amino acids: CSVEGLAGHSYEQYF.

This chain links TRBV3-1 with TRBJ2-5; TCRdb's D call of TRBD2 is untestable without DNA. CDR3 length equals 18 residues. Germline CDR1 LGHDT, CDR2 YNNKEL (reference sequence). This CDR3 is CASSQAYGASGDQETQYF.

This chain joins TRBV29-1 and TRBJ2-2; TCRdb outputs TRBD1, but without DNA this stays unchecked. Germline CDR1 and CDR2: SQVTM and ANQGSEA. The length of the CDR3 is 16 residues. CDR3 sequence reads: CSVEGLQGTAAGELFF.

CDR3: CASSRPRNHGYTF. This sequence joins TRBV7-9 and TRBJ1-2. The CDR3 extends over 13 amino acids. Per the germline V gene, CDR1 is SEHNR and CDR2 is FQNEAQ (reference sequence).

CDR3 sequence reads: CASSPEPTDTQYF. The chain links TRBV18 to TRBJ2-3. The V gene's germline CDR1 is KGHSH and CDR2 LQKENI. The CDR3 consists of 13 residues. The full variable domain, completed using reference TRBV18 and TRBJ2-3, is NAGVMQNPRHLVRRRGQEARLRCSPMKGHSHVYWYRQLPEEGLKFMVYLQKENIIDESGMPKERFSAEFPKEGPSILRIQQVVRGDSAAYFCASSPEPTDTQYFGPGTRLTVL.

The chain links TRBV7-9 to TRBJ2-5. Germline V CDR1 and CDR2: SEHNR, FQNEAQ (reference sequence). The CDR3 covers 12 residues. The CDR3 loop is CASSPTEETQYF.

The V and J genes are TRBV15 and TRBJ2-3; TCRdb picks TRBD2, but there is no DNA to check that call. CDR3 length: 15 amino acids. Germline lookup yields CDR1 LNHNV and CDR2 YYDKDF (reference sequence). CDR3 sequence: CATSVGTSAADTQYF.

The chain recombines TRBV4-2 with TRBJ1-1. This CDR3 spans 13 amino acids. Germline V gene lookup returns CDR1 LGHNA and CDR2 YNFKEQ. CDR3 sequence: CASSPTVFPEAFF.

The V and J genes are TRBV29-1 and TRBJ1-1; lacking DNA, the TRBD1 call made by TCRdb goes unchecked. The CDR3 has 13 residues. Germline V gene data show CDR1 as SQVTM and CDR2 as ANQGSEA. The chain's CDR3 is CSVHGGQGTEAFF.

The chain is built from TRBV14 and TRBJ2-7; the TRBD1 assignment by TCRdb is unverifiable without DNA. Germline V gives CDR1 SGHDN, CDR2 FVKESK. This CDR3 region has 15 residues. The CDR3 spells CASSQTGQGSYEQYF.

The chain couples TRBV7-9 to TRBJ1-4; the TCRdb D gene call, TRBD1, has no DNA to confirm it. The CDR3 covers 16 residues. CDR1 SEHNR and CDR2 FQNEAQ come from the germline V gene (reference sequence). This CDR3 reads CASSTPGGDPNEKLFF.

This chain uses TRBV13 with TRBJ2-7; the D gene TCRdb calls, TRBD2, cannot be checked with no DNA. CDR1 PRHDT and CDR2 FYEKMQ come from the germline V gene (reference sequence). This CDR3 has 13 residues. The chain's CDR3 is CASSLGHGEGKYF. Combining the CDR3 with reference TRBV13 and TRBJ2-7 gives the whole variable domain AAGVIQSPRHLIKEKRETATLKCYPIPRHDTVYWYQQGPGQDPQFLISFYEKMQSDKGSIPDRFSAQQFSDYHSELNMSSLELGDSALYFCASSLGHGEGKYFGPGTRLTVT.